The 21 T cell receptor beta chains given below trace back to one sample, sequenced in a study of shared T cell receptors in the human thymus. Profiled with immunoSEQ multiplex PCR; TCRdb holds only in-frame clones, not every one. This sample has roughly 560,000 clones, with approximately 80% found just once. This sample was shared with a second study, whose subject was human thymus T cells.

Input material: thymocytes. Every receptor here comes from a boy under two years old with a congenital heart defect.

The CDR3 DNA reads TGTGCCAGCCGAGTTAATAGGAGTTGCACCGGGGAGCTGTTTTTT. It translates to CASRVNRSCTGELFF. The chain carries TRBV27 and TRBJ2-2; D unresolved. The CDR3 totals 15 residues. CDR1 and CDR2 from the germline V gene are MNHEY and SMNVEV (reference sequence). Trimming cost V 8 bases and J 4 bases, with 17 bases left between them.

V usage is TRBV9 and J usage is TRBJ2-5, with 13 bases aligning to TRBD2. Looked up from germline, CDR1 is SGDLS and CDR2 is YYNGEE. The CDR3 loop spans 18 amino acids. J lost 0 bases, V lost 4 bases, and 9 bases had no gene match. CDR3 coding DNA: TGTGCCAGCAGCACTGGACTAGCGGGAGTAGAGTACCAAGAGACCCAGTACTTC. Its translation is CASSTGLAGVEYQETQYF.

This sequence joins TRBV11-2 and TRBJ2-7; D perhaps matches TRBD1 (6 bases). There are 15 residues in the CDR3. CDR1 is SGHAT, CDR2 FQNNGV, per germline. Trimming removed 3 bases from V and 0 bases from J, with 12 bases in between. This CDR3 reads CASSLDRPGSYEQYF. The CDR3 bases are TGTGCCAGCAGCTTGGACAGACCGGGCTCCTACGAGCAGTACTTC.

The V call is TRBV10-2, the J call TRBJ2-3, with TRBD2 matching over 13 bases. The CDR3 covers 18 residues. Germline CDR1 reads WSHSY; CDR2 reads SAAADI. The V segment lost 3 bases and the J segment 4 bases; nucleotides outside the gene matches: 10. CDR3 bases: TGCGCCAGCAGTGACCCCAAACTAGCGGGAGGGTGGGCAGATACGCAGTATTTT. Its translation is CASSDPKLAGGWADTQYF.

The chain joins TRBV27 to TRBJ2-1; D gene unclear. V lost 6 bases and J 5 bases, leaving 5 bases between the germline ends. Germline CDR1 and CDR2: MNHEY and SMNVEV (reference sequence). This CDR3 is 11 amino acids long. The CDR3 region is CASSLDNEQFF. DNA of the CDR3: TGTGCCAGCAGCCTCGACAATGAGCAGTTCTTC.

In its sample, this clone was seen a few times. This sequence joins TRBV4-3 and TRBJ2-3, with 9 bases matching TRBD2. The V gene's germline CDR1 is LGHNA and CDR2 YSLEER. J gave up 4 bases and V 0 bases, and 11 bases lay outside the gene matches. This CDR3 is built from 18 residues. CDR3 nucleotide sequence: TGCGCCAGCAGCCAAGAGGAACCGCTAGCGGGAAAATCAGATACGCAGTATTTT. Its protein product is CASSQEEPLAGKSDTQYF.

The V and J genes are TRBV6-1 and TRBJ2-7, with unresolved D. The CDR3 covers 11 residues. Germline V gene data show CDR1 as MNHNS and CDR2 as SASEGT. Trimming shortened V by 3 bases and J by 7 bases, and 7 bases separated the two germline ends. The CDR3 region has the DNA TGTGCCAGCAGTGATCCAGCGGAGCAGTACTTC. It encodes CASSDPAEQYF.

The gene calls are TRBV14 and TRBJ2-1; D gene ambiguous. The CDR3 spans 17 residues. Per germline, CDR1 SGHDN and CDR2 FVKESK. V was shortened by 0 bases and J by 0 bases, with 12 bases between the two germline ends. Here the CDR3 reads CASSQEGQLFSYNEQFF. The CDR3 DNA reads TGTGCCAGCAGCCAAGAGGGCCAGCTCTTCTCCTACAATGAGCAGTTCTTC.

The chain recombines TRBV19 with TRBJ1-5; 12 bases agree with TRBD1. V shed 6 bases, J shed 4 bases, and the junction held 19 bases outside the gene matches. The CDR3 runs to 20 residues. Germline values: CDR1 LNHDA, CDR2 SQIVND (reference sequence). The CDR3 region has the DNA TGTGCCAGTAGCCTCCCCCGGGACAGGGGGCTTAGAGGGAAAAATCAGCCCCAGCATTTT. This gives the protein CASSLPRDRGLRGKNQPQHF.

CDR3 nucleotide sequence: TGCGCCAGCAGCCAGCGGGCTCCTAGCACAGATACGCAGTATTTT. This encodes CASSQRAPSTDTQYF. The chain couples TRBV4-3 to TRBJ2-3, with a tentative D call TRBD2 (5 bases). Trimming removed 3 bases at V and 0 bases at J, with 10 bases between. CDR1 LGHNA and CDR2 YSLEER come from the germline V gene. The CDR3 runs 15 residues.

This clone was seen a handful of times. V gene TRBV7-2 combines with J gene TRBJ1-4; 9 bases are shared with TRBD1. CDR3 length: 15 residues. V shed 5 bases, J shed 5 bases, and the junction held 6 bases outside the gene matches. The germline CDR1 and CDR2 sequences are SGHTA and FQGNSA. This CDR3 reads CASSLRTGVNEKLFF. CDR3 bases: TGTGCCAGCAGCCTCAGGACAGGGGTGAATGAAAAACTGTTTTTT.

The V gene is TRBV29-1, the J gene TRBJ1-2; no clear D gene. Germline CDR1 is SQVTM and CDR2 is ANQGSEA. V shed 4 bases and J shed 6 bases, with 9 bases lying between them. This CDR3 contains 11 residues. The CDR3 DNA reads as TGCAGCGTTGGGGCATCTAATGGCTACACCTTC. This gives the protein CSVGASNGYTF.

The chain uses TRBV9 and TRBJ2-5; maybe TRBD1 (6 bases). The V and J ends lost 5 bases and 2 bases respectively, with 7 bases between them. Germline assignment: CDR1 SGDLS and CDR2 YYNGEE. The CDR3 loop spans 12 amino acids. The CDR3 DNA reads TGTGCCAGCAGTGGACAGCAAGAGACCCAGTACTTC. It codes for CASSGQQETQYF.

This clone appeared a single time. The genes are TRBV7-6 and TRBJ2-7, with 9 bases lining up with TRBD1. The germline V gene encodes CDR1 SGHVS and CDR2 FNYEAQ. The CDR3 extends over 15 amino acids. V was clipped by 5 bases and J by 3 bases; unmatched bases: 8. The CDR3 DNA follows: TGTGCCAGCAGCCTCGGACAGGGGAGGAACTACGAGCAGTACTTC. Encoded protein: CASSLGQGRNYEQYF.

In its sample, this clone was seen once. V usage is TRBV7-2 and J usage is TRBJ2-7; D is perhaps TRBD1 (5 bases). Germline loops: CDR1 SGHTA, CDR2 FQGNSA. Trimming took 7 bases from V and 6 from J, leaving 10 bases between them. This CDR3 spans 11 amino acids. The DNA for the CDR3 is TGTGCCAGCACTCAGGGTGGCGAGCAGTACTTC. Encoded protein: CASTQGGEQYF.

The chain has TRBV9 and TRBJ2-7; TRBD2 agrees at 13 bases. The ends lost 2 bases at V and 5 bases at J; junction bases unmatched: 7. From germline, CDR1 is SGDLS and CDR2 YYNGEE. The CDR3 loop spans 16 amino acids. In DNA, the CDR3 is TGTGCCAGCAGCGTCAAGACTAGCGGGAGGCTAGACGAGCAGTACTTC. This codes for CASSVKTSGRLDEQYF.

This clone was counted a few times. This rearrangement joins TRBV7-9 to TRBJ2-7; tentative D call: TRBD1 (5 bases). The CDR3 runs to 14 residues. Trimming pared 9 bases from V and 0 bases from J, leaving 15 bases between. Germline CDR1 SEHNR, CDR2 FQNEAQ (reference sequence). The DNA for the CDR3 is TGTGCCAGTGATACTGGGGCGACCTCCTACGAGCAGTACTTC. As protein: CASDTGATSYEQYF.

The chain links TRBV15 to TRBJ2-7, with TRBD2 identical over 10 bases. Germline V gene lookup returns CDR1 LNHNV and CDR2 YYDKDF (reference sequence). The CDR3 runs 17 residues. J was trimmed by 4 bases and V by 3 bases; bases with no gene match: 12. CDR3 loop: CATSRVSLAGVLYEQYF. Here the CDR3 DNA reads TGTGCCACCAGCAGGGTCTCTCTAGCGGGAGTGTTGTACGAGCAGTACTTC.

The J gene is TRBJ1-1, the V gene TRBV18; a possible D gene is TRBD1 (6 bases). Germline CDR1 and CDR2: KGHSH and LQKENI. The CDR3 is made up of 13 amino acids. Trimming removed 4 bases at V and 1 base at J, with 7 bases between. The CDR3 DNA reads as TGTGCCAGCTCACAGGGACAGAACACTGAAGCTTTCTTT. The encoded protein is CASSQGQNTEAFF.

The V call is TRBV25-1, the J call TRBJ1-2; no firm D call. The germline V gene has CDR1 MGHDK and CDR2 SYGVNS. The CDR3 runs 16 residues. With 1 base removed from V and 3 bases from J, the gap between germline ends came to 15 bases. Written as DNA, the CDR3 is TGTGCCAGCAGTGAATCCCGGGGTACCAATCACTATGGCTACACCTTC. It specifies CASSESRGTNHYGYTF.

This chain uses TRBV12-2 with TRBJ2-2; TRBD1, as called in the table, went unchecked against the DNA. TRBV12-2 represents a pseudogene. This CDR3 is built from 19 residues. For the CDR3, the DNA is TGTGCAAGTCGCCCTACGGGGGACAGGTTTTTACCAAGCACCGGGGAGCTGTTTTTT. Translation gives CASRPTGDRFLPSTGELFF.